This TCR beta chain was found in a study of T-cell reconstitution after alpha-beta-depleted transplantation in children. Study-wide points: At day 60, the high TCRbeta diversity found in some patients originated from recipient T cells and thymic progenitors that had survived. Expanded clones from the graft, numbering several hundred, reportedly supplied alpha-beta T cells about two months after transplant. Hyperexpanded clones declined; after one year, newly produced T cells mostly supplied diversity.

This clonotype showed up just a few times. The target antigen is unknown. The TCRbeta library incorporated unique molecular identifiers. TCRdb called the PCR reads again in MiXCR, with one record for every CDR3 protein. The profile covers 450,000 to 550,000 distinct CDR3 sequences, with about an eighth appearing a single time and approximately 14% taken by the ten largest. Trimming removed 2 bases at V and 7 bases at J, with 11 bases between. Per the germline V gene, CDR1 is MDHEN and CDR2 is SYDVKM. The CDR3 runs 14 residues. The V gene is TRBV28, the J gene TRBJ1-4; no clear D. The sequences come from PBMCs, mostly from graft donor cells, collected 180 days after TCRalphabeta/CD19-depleted stem cell transplant. This receptor was obtained from a female patient aged 2-15 years who had a stem cell transplant for aplastic anemia, so the T cells may come from the graft donor. The CDR3 spells CASSLPTEGEKLFF. The CDR3 DNA reads TGTGCCAGCAGTTTACCCACGGAGGGTGAAAAACTGTTTTTT.